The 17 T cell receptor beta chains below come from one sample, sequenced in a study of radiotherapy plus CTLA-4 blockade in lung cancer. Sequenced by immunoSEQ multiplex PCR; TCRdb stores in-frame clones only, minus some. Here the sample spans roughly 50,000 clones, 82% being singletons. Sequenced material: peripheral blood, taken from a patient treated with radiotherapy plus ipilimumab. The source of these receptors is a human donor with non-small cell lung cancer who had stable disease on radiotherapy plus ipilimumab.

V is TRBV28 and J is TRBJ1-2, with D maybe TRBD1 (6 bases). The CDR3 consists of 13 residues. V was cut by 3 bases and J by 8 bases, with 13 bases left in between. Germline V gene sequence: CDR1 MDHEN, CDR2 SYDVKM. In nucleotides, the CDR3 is TGTGCCAGCAGTTTGCCACAGGGCAGAGGCTACACCTTC. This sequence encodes CASSLPQGRGYTF.

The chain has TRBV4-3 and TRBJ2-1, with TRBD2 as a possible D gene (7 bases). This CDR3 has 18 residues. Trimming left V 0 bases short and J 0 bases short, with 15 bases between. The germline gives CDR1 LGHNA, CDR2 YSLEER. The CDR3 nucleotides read TGCGCCAGCAGCCAAGAGGGAGGGGGAGGGAGCTCCTACAATGAGCAGTTCTTC. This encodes CASSQEGGGGSSYNEQFF.

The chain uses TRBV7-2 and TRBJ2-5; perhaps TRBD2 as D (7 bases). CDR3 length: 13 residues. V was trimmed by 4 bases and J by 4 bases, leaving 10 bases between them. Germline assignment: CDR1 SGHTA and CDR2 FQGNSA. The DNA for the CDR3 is TGTGCCAGCAGCTCCCGGGGGGCAGAGACCCAGTACTTC. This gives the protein CASSSRGAETQYF.

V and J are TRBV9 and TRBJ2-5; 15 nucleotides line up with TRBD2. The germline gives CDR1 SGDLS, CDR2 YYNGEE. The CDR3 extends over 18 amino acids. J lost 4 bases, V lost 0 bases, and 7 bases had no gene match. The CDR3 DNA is TGTGCCAGCAGCGTAGCCCCGGGACTAGCGGGAGGTGGAGAGACCCAGTACTTC. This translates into CASSVAPGLAGGGETQYF.

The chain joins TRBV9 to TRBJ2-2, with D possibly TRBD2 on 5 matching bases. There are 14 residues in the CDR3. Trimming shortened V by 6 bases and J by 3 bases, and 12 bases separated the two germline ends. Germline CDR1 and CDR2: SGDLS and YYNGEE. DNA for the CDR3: TGTGCCAGCATCGGGGAGTACGACACCGGGGAGCTGTTTTTT. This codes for CASIGEYDTGELFF.

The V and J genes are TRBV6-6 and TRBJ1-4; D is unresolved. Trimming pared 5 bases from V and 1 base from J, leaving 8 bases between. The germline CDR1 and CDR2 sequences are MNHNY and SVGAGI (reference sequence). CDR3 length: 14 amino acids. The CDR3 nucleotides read TGTGCCAGCAGTACGGCGGGAACTAATGAAAAACTGTTTTTT. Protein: CASSTAGTNEKLFF.

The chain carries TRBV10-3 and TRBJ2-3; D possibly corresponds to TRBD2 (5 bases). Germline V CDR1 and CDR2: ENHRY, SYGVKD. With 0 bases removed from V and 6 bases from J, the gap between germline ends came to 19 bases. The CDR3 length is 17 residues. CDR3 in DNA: TGTGCCATCAGTGAGTCAGGGAGACCAGGCACAATCGATACGCAGTATTTT. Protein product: CAISESGRPGTIDTQYF.

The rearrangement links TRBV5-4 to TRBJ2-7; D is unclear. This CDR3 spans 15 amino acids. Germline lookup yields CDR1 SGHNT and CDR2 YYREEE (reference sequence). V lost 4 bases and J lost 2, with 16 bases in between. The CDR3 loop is CASSKEALPPYEQYF. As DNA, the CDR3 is TGTGCCAGCAGCAAAGAGGCCTTACCCCCCTACGAGCAGTACTTC. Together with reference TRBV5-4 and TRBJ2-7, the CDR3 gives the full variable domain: ETGVTQSPTHLIKTRGQQVTLRCSSQSGHNTVSWYQQALGQGPQFIFQYYREEENGRGNFPPRFSGLQFPNYSSELNVNALELDDSALYLCASSKEALPPYEQYFGPGTRLTVT.

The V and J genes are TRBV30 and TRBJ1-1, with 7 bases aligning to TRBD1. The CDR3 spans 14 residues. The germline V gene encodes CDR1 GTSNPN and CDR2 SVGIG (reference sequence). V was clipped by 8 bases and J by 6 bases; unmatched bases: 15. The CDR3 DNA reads TGTGCCGCCAGGGGCGGGACAGAGGACTCTGAAGCTTTCTTT. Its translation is CAARGGTEDSEAFF.

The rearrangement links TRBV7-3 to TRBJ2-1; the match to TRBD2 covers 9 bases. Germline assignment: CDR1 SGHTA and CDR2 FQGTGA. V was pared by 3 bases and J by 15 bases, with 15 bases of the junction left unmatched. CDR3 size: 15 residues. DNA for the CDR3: TGTGCCAGCAGCTTGGAGGCGGGAGGGCCGAGGGGGGTGTTCTTC. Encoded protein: CASSLEAGGPRGVFF.

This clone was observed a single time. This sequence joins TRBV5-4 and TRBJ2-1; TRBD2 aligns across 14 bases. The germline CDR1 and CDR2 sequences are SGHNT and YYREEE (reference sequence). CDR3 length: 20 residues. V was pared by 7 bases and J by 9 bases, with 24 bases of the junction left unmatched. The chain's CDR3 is CASSPDGRPGGLAGGSEQFF. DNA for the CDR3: TGTGCCAGCTCCCCGGACGGACGCCCTGGAGGACTAGCGGGAGGTAGTGAGCAGTTCTTC.

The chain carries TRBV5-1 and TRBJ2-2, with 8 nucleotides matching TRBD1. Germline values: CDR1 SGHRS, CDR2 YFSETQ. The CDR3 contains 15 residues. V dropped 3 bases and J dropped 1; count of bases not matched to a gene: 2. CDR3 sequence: CASSWTGLNTGELFF. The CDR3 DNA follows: TGCGCCAGCAGCTGGACAGGGTTGAACACCGGGGAGCTGTTTTTT.

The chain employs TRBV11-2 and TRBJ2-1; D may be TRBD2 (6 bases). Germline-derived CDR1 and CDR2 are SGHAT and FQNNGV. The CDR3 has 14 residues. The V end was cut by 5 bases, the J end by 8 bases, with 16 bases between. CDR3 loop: CASSPFTSSDEQFF. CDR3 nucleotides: TGTGCCAGCAGCCCATTCACTAGCTCCGATGAGCAGTTCTTC. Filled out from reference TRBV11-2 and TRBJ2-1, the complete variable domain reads EAGVAQSPRYKIIEKRQSVAFWCNPISGHATLYWYQQILGQGPKLLIQFQNNGVVDDSQLPKDRFSAERLKGVDSTLKIQPAKLEDSAVYLCASSPFTSSDEQFFGPGTRLTVL.

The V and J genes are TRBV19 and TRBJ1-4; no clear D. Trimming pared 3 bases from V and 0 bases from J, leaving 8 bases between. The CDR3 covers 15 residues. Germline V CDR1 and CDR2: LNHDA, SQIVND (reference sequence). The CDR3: CASSMSSATNEKLFF. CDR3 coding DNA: TGTGCCAGTAGTATGAGTTCTGCAACTAATGAAAAACTGTTTTTT.

The CDR3 here is CASSQGTGASPLHF. The CDR3, as DNA: TGTGCCAGCAGCCAGGGTACAGGGGCCTCACCCCTCCACTTT. This chain uses TRBV14 with TRBJ1-6; TRBD1 agrees at 7 bases. V trimming: 3 bases; J trimming: 10 bases; junction bases outside the gene matches: 6. CDR1 SGHDN and CDR2 FVKESK come from the germline V gene. The CDR3 is made up of 14 amino acids.

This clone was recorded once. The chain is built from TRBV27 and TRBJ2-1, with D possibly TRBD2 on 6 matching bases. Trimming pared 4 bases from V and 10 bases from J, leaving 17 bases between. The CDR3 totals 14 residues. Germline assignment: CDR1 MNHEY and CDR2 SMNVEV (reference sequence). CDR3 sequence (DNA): TGTGCCAGCAGTTCCCGGCGGACTAAATCAGAGCAGTTCTTC. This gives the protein CASSSRRTKSEQFF.

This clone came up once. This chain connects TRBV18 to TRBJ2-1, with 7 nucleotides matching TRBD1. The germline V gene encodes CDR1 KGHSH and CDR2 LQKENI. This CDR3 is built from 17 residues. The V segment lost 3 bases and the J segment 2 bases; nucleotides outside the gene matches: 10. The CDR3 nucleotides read TGTGCCAGCTCACCGCCTGGACAGGCGATCACCTACAATGAGCAGTTCTTC. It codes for CASSPPGQAITYNEQFF.